A single T cell receptor beta chain is shown here with its context. Antigen unknown. The sample originates from a study of cytomegalovirus exposure and HLA in healthy donors. Study details: Sequencing of some 200 million T cells in an earlier analysis found roughly 120 million unique TCR beta sequences. An early release of data contained about 85 million unique TCRs, which came from HLA-typed donors. Study outcomes and limitations: Per published reports, the classifier diagnosed cytomegalovirus status with high specificity and sensitivity. Most subjects had HLA-A and HLA-B alleles reportedly predicted accurately by TCR beta sequences.

60 Vbeta and 13 Jbeta primers were used in PCR. The table came from immunoSEQ multiplex PCR; TCRdb's copy has only in-frame clones and leaves some out. The profile shows fewer than 250,000 clones, nearly 80% of them singletons. Germline CDR1 GTSNPN, CDR2 SVGIG (reference sequence). J lost 0 bases, V lost 4 bases, and 5 bases had no gene match. CDR3 length equals 14 residues. The gene calls are TRBV30 and TRBJ1-1, with 7 bases lining up with TRBD1. What was sequenced was PBMCs. This TCR was sampled from a male donor in good health and CMV-seronegative. CDR3 sequence reads: CAWKWTGLNTEAFF. CDR3 nucleotide sequence: TGTGCCTGGAAGTGGACAGGACTGAACACTGAAGCTTTCTTT.